This T cell receptor beta chain was recorded in a study of blood T cells in healthy people across ages. Regarding this clonotype: Its antigen is undetermined.

General study findings and limits: Researchers judged that diversity estimates from one million T cells fell short of true values.

J gave up 4 bases and V 5 bases, and 8 bases lay outside the gene matches. The CDR3 runs to 14 residues. The germline V gene has CDR1 SGHRS and CDR2 YFSETQ. The study drew donors from healthy Caucasian individuals in Russia aged roughly 6 to 100. The use of a sample-barcoded 5' primer and a J-beta primer mix characterized a second PCR of roughly 7 to 11 cycles. A 12-random-nucleotide template-switch adaptor tagged each cDNA molecule. TCRdb ran MiXCR on the 5' RACE reads and lists one entry per CDR3 protein. Of approximately 940,000 distinct CDR3 sequences detected, around 49% appear once; the ten largest clones hold about an eighth.

This receptor was identified in a young man in good health. The chain carries TRBV5-1 and TRBJ1-2, with TRBD1 matching 7 bases. Sequences were obtained from blood. In DNA form, the CDR3 reads TGCGCCAGCAGTACGGGACAGAATCCCTATGGCTACACCTTC. Translation: CASSTGQNPYGYTF.